The next 4 T cell receptor beta chains were all read from a single sample in a study of T cells in localized non-small cell lung cancer. Assay: immunoSEQ multiplex PCR; the TCRdb copy retains only in-frame clones and omits some. The data show around 10,000 clones, more than 75% seen once. Sample: peripheral blood, taken before any cancer treatment. The receptors were sampled from a male donor aged 60 or older with stage III lung adenocarcinoma.

This clone is judged medium-sized. This chain joins TRBV6-6 and TRBJ1-1; the D is unclear. The germline CDR1 and CDR2 sequences are MNHNY and SVGAGI (reference sequence). The CDR3 extends over 13 amino acids. Trimming pared 0 bases from V and 5 bases from J, leaving 7 bases between. The CDR3 DNA sequence: TGTGCCAGCAGTTACTCCTTGGGGACTGAAGCTTTCTTT. This encodes CASSYSLGTEAFF.

V gene TRBV19 combines with J gene TRBJ2-3; the D gene could be TRBD1 or TRBD2 (5 bases each). Looked up from germline, CDR1 is LNHDA and CDR2 is SQIVND (reference sequence). Trimming pared 5 bases from V and 8 bases from J, leaving 20 bases between. This CDR3 comprises 15 residues. CDR3 in DNA: TGTGCCAGTAGTCCTCAAACAGGACTTGTCGTTACGCAGTATTTT. The encoded protein is CASSPQTGLVVTQYF. The complete variable domain, with remaining parts taken from reference TRBV19 and TRBJ2-3, reads DGGITQSPKYLFRKEGQNVTLSCEQNLNHDAMYWYRQDPGQGLRLIYYSQIVNDFQKGDIAEGYSVSREKKESFPLTVTSAQKNPTAFYLCASSPQTGLVVTQYFGPGTRLTVL.

The table lists this clone with a few counts. The V and J genes are TRBV6-1 and TRBJ1-6, with D unresolved. Between the trimmed V and J ends, which lost 0 bases and 10 bases, there was a span of 10 bases. Germline CDR1 and CDR2: MNHNS and SASEGT. This CDR3 contains 14 residues. The CDR3 protein is CASSEAQHQSPLHF. The CDR3 DNA sequence: TGTGCCAGCAGTGAAGCGCAGCATCAATCACCCCTCCACTTT.

V gene TRBV19 combines with J gene TRBJ1-1; possible D gene TRBD1, 6 bases. V was cut by 4 bases and J by 0 bases, with 9 bases left in between. The CDR3 has 14 amino acids. From germline, CDR1 is LNHDA and CDR2 SQIVND (reference sequence). Here the CDR3 DNA reads TGTGCCAGTAGTAGTGGACAGTTGAACACTGAAGCTTTCTTT. It translates to CASSSGQLNTEAFF.